The 22 T cell receptor beta chains in this list originate from one sample, sequenced in a study of blood T cell repertoires in COVID-19. Here immunoSEQ multiplex PCR was the method, and the copy in TCRdb shows in-frame clones only, minus some. The sample lists some 200,000 clones, around 84% occurring once. Sequencing input: peripheral blood. These receptor sequences come from a woman aged 35 to 49 who had recovered from COVID-19.

In its sample, this clone was seen once. CDR3 residues: CATSRNELGQGRPYEQYF. In DNA form, the CDR3 reads TGTGCCACCAGCAGAAACGAGCTGGGACAGGGTCGACCCTACGAGCAGTACTTC. The rearrangement uses TRBV15 and TRBJ2-7; 9 bases fit TRBD1. The length of the CDR3 is 18 residues. Trimming removed 2 bases from V and 2 bases from J; junction bases left unmatched: 13. Germline CDR1 reads LNHNV; CDR2 reads YYDKDF (reference sequence).

The chain combines TRBV5-1 with TRBJ2-5; TRBD2 matches 11 bases. Unmatched junction bases numbered 8, after V lost 5 bases and J lost 2 bases. CDR1 is SGHRS and CDR2 is YFSETQ in the germline V gene. The CDR3 covers 16 residues. The CDR3 sequence is CASSITSGGTQETQYF. The CDR3, as DNA: TGCGCCAGCAGTATTACTAGCGGGGGAACACAAGAGACCCAGTACTTC.

The rearrangement links TRBV30 to TRBJ1-1; D unclear. CDR1 GTSNPN and CDR2 SVGIG come from the germline V gene (reference sequence). The CDR3 sequence is 13 residues long. Trimming shortened V by 1 base and J by 2 bases, and 8 bases separated the two germline ends. In nucleotides, the CDR3 is TGTGCCTGGAGTGACGGGGTAAACACTGAAGCTTTCTTT. Protein sequence: CAWSDGVNTEAFF.

The J gene is TRBJ2-1, the V gene TRBV5-1; TRBD2 might be the D (6 bases). CDR1 and CDR2 (germline): SGHRS, YFSETQ. This CDR3 has 15 residues. Trimming removed 0 bases from V and 2 bases from J, with 9 bases in between. This CDR3 reads CASSLGGETYNEQFF. CDR3 nucleotide sequence: TGCGCCAGCAGCTTGGGCGGGGAGACCTACAATGAGCAGTTCTTC.

The chain recombines TRBV19 with TRBJ1-5; tentative D call: TRBD1 (5 bases). The CDR3 sequence is 14 residues long. Germline V gene lookup returns CDR1 LNHDA and CDR2 SQIVND (reference sequence). Trimming cost V 4 bases and J 0 bases, with 7 bases left between them. The DNA for the CDR3 is TGTGCCAGTAGTACAAGGGGTAGCAATCAGCCCCAGCATTTT. Translation: CASSTRGSNQPQHF.

The CDR3 protein is CASSLLTPGFNEKLFF. CDR3 in DNA: TGTGCCAGCAGCTTATTAACCCCGGGGTTTAATGAAAAACTGTTTTTT. The gene calls are TRBV7-6 and TRBJ1-4, with D hard to call. Germline CDR1 reads SGHVS; CDR2 reads FNYEAQ. Deletions cut 2 bases from V and 4 bases from J, with 14 bases between. The CDR3 is 16 residues long.

V and J are TRBV19 and TRBJ2-5; 7 nucleotides match TRBD1. The junction had 4 bases not matched to a gene; V was cut back by 5 bases and J by 1 base. CDR1 LNHDA and CDR2 SQIVND come from the germline V gene (reference sequence). This CDR3 comprises 14 residues. CDR3: CASSPGTVQETQYF. Here the CDR3 DNA reads TGTGCCAGTAGTCCCGGGACAGTCCAAGAGACCCAGTACTTC.

V and J are TRBV2 and TRBJ2-4; possibly TRBD2 for D (7 bases). Germline V CDR1 and CDR2: SNHLY, FYNNEI. V was cut by 3 bases and J by 0 bases, with 12 bases left in between. This CDR3 spans 16 amino acids. In nucleotides, the CDR3 is TGTGCCAGCAGTGAGGGGGGGCGAATAGCCAAAAACATTCAGTACTTC. Its translation: CASSEGGRIAKNIQYF. Variable domain in full (rest from reference TRBV2 and TRBJ2-4): EPEVTQTPSHQVTQMGQEVILRCVPISNHLYFYWYRQILGQKVEFLVSFYNNEISEKSEIFDDQFSVERPDGSNFTLKIRSTKLEDSAMYFCASSEGGRIAKNIQYFGAGTRLSVL.

This sequence joins TRBV7-9 and TRBJ2-3; 15 nucleotides agree with TRBD2. The germline gives CDR1 SEHNR, CDR2 FQNEAQ (reference sequence). The CDR3 is 19 amino acids. Trimming at V came to 3 bases and at J to 5 bases, leaving 12 bases not matched to a gene. The CDR3 DNA reads as TGTGCCAGCAGCTTCTTTCGAACGGGACTAGCGGGGGGAGGAGATACGCAGTATTTT. It codes for CASSFFRTGLAGGGDTQYF.

The chain uses TRBV6-5 and TRBJ1-2; possibly TRBD1 for D (6 bases). V dropped 7 bases and J dropped 8 bases, with 11 bases sitting between them. CDR3 size: 11 residues. Looked up from germline, CDR1 is MNHEY and CDR2 is SVGAGI. The CDR3 DNA is TGTGCCAGCAAGACAGGCGGAGGCTACACCTTC. This sequence encodes CASKTGGGYTF.

CDR3 DNA: TGTGCCAGCAGCTTAAAAACTAGCGGGGGCAGAGATACGCAGTATTTT. Amino acids: CASSLKTSGGRDTQYF. The chain joins TRBV5-4 to TRBJ2-3, with 11 bases identical to TRBD2. The CDR3 length is 16 residues. Germline V CDR1 and CDR2: SGHNT, YYREEE (reference sequence). The ends lost 2 bases at V and 5 bases at J; junction bases unmatched: 7. The entire variable domain, with the rest obtained from reference TRBV5-4 and TRBJ2-3, is as follows: ETGVTQSPTHLIKTRGQQVTLRCSSQSGHNTVSWYQQALGQGPQFIFQYYREEENGRGNFPPRFSGLQFPNYSSELNVNALELDDSALYLCASSLKTSGGRDTQYFGPGTRLTVL.

A few counts support this clone. This chain connects TRBV7-8 to TRBJ1-5; D is perhaps TRBD1 (5 bases). The length of the CDR3 is 14 residues. V was clipped by 3 bases and J by 4 bases, with 10 bases between them. Germline V gene data show CDR1 as SGHVS and CDR2 as FQNEAQ. CDR3 region: CASSFDSVNQPQHF. As DNA, the CDR3 is TGTGCCAGCAGCTTCGACAGCGTTAATCAGCCCCAGCATTTT.

The J gene is TRBJ2-7, the V gene TRBV6-2 or TRBV6-3; D gene ambiguous. V dropped 6 bases and J dropped 6 bases, with 12 bases sitting between them. This CDR3 has 12 amino acids. Germline-derived CDR1 and CDR2 are MNHEY and SVGEGT. DNA of the CDR3: TGTGCCAGCAGCCCCCAGTTCGCCGAGCAGTACTTC. Protein sequence: CASSPQFAEQYF.

In this sample, this clone turned up once. This chain links TRBV7-9 with TRBJ2-3; 7 nucleotides agree with TRBD2. Germline V gene sequence: CDR1 SEHNR, CDR2 FQNEAQ (reference sequence). This CDR3 contains 14 residues. The ends lost 7 bases at V and 0 bases at J; junction bases unmatched: 4. This CDR3 reads CASNLGGSTDTQYF. In DNA, the CDR3 is TGTGCCAGCAACTTGGGGGGGAGCACAGATACGCAGTATTTT.

The CDR3 DNA follows: TGTGCCAGCAGGCCAACAGGAAACACCGGGGAGCTGTTTTTT. It specifies CASRPTGNTGELFF. This chain uses TRBV6-4 with TRBJ2-2; D is possibly TRBD1 (5 bases). V lost 6 bases, J lost 2 bases, and 10 bases lay in between. The germline V gene encodes CDR1 MRHNA and CDR2 SNTAGT. This CDR3 region has 14 residues.

With respect to this clone: Different DNA sequences within this sample yield the same CDR3. This chain links TRBV12-3 or TRBV12-4 with TRBJ2-3; D gene unclear. This CDR3 comprises 11 residues. V lost 5 bases and J lost 2, with 2 bases in between. The CDR3 protein is CASSLTDTQYF. CDR3 DNA sequence: TGTGCCAGCAGTCTCACAGATACGCAGTATTTT.

The chain combines TRBV18 with TRBJ1-1; D is perhaps TRBD1 (5 bases). This CDR3 region has 17 residues. V gave up 5 bases and J gave up 1 base, with 20 bases separating them. The germline CDR1 and CDR2 sequences are KGHSH and LQKENI. The CDR3 region has the DNA TGTGCCAGCTCATCTCGGGACTCCTGGACCGGGAACACTGAAGCTTTCTTT. This translates into CASSSRDSWTGNTEAFF.

The chain couples TRBV2 to TRBJ1-1; D is perhaps TRBD1 (6 bases). The CDR3 consists of 13 residues. The ends were cut back, 6 bases at V and 6 bases at J, with 14 bases in the middle. CDR1 and CDR2 from the germline V gene are SNHLY and FYNNEI. The CDR3 sequence is CASSGQLMSEAFF. The CDR3 bases are TGTGCCAGCAGCGGACAGCTTATGTCTGAAGCTTTCTTT.

The sample holds one count of this clone. The chain employs TRBV5-1 and TRBJ2-7; TRBD1 matches at 7 bases. This CDR3 spans 15 amino acids. Germline values: CDR1 SGHRS, CDR2 YFSETQ. Trimming at V came to 2 bases and at J to 2 bases, leaving 7 bases not matched to a gene. For the CDR3, the DNA is TGCGCCAGCAGCTTTGGGACAGACAGAACCTACGAGCAGTACTTC. Translation: CASSFGTDRTYEQYF.

V is TRBV3-1 (or the pseudogene TRBV3-2) and J is TRBJ2-7; 9 bases match TRBD2. Germline V gene lookup returns CDR1 LGHDT and CDR2 YNNKEL (reference sequence). This CDR3 has 14 amino acids. Trimming at V came to 7 bases and at J to 2 bases, leaving 6 bases not matched to a gene. The CDR3 here is CASTRTSETYEQYF. The CDR3 DNA sequence: TGTGCCAGCACACGGACTAGCGAGACCTACGAGCAGTACTTC.

This chain connects TRBV27 to TRBJ2-5; 9 bases match TRBD2. V was clipped by 6 bases and J by 5 bases; unmatched bases: 7. CDR1 and CDR2 (germline): MNHEY, SMNVEV (reference sequence). This CDR3 has 14 residues. The CDR3 DNA reads TGTGCCAGCAGGGACCCCAGCGGGGGGGAGACCCAGTACTTC. As protein: CASRDPSGGETQYF.

V usage is TRBV3-1 (or the pseudogene TRBV3-2) and J usage is TRBJ1-1; 7 nucleotides agree with TRBD1. This CDR3 has 14 residues. V was clipped by 4 bases and J by 1 base; unmatched bases: 3. CDR1 is LGHDT, CDR2 YNNKEL, per germline (reference sequence). The CDR3 nucleotides read TGTGCCAGCAGCCCTTGGGACAGGAACACTGAAGCTTTCTTT. Amino acids: CASSPWDRNTEAFF.